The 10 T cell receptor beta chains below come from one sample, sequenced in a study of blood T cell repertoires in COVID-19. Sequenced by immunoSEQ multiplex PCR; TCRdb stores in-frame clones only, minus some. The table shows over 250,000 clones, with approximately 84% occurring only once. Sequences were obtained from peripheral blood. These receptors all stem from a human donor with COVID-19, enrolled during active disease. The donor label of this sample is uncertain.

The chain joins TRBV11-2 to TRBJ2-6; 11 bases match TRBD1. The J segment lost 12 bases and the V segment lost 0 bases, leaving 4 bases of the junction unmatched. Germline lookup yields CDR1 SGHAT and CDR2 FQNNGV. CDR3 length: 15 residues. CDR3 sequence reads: CASSLDRGTGGVLTF. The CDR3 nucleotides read TGTGCCAGCAGCTTAGATCGGGGGACAGGGGGCGTCCTGACTTTC.

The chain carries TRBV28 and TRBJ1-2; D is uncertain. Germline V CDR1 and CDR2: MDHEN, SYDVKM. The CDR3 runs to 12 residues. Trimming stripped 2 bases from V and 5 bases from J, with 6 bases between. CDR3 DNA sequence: TGTGCCAGCAGTTTACAGGCGTATGGCTACACCTTC. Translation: CASSLQAYGYTF.

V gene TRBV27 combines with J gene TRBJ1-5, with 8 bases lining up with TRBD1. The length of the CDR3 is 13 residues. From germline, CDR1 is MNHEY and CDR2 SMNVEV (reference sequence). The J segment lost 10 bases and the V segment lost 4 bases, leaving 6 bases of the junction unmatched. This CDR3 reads CASSWTGSFPQHF. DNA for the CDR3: TGTGCCAGCAGTTGGACAGGGTCGTTTCCCCAGCATTTT.

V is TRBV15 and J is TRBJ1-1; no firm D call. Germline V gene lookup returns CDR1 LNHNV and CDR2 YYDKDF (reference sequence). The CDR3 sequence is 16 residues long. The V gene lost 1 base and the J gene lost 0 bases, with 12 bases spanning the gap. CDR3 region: CATSRGFGTVNTEAFF. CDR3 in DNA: TGTGCCACCAGCAGAGGATTCGGCACAGTGAACACTGAAGCTTTCTTT.

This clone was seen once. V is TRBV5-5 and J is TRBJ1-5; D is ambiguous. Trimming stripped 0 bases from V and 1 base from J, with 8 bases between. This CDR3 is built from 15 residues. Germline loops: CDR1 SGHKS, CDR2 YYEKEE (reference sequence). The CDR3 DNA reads TGTGCCAGCAGCTTGGCGAGGGAAAGCAATCAGCCCCAGCATTTT. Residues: CASSLARESNQPQHF.

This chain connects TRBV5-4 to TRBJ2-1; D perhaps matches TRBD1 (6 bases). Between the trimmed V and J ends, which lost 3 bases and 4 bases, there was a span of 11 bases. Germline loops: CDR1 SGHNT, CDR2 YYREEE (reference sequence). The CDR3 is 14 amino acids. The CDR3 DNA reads TGTGCCAGCAGCTGGAGGACAGAATACAATGAGCAGTTCTTC. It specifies CASSWRTEYNEQFF.

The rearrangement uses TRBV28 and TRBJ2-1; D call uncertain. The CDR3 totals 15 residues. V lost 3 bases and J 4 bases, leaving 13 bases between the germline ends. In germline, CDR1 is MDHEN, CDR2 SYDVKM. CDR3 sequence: CASSFRAPRYNEQFF. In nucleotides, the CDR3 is TGTGCCAGCAGTTTTAGAGCACCACGGTACAATGAGCAGTTCTTC. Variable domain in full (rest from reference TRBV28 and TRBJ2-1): DVKVTQSSRYLVKRTGEKVFLECVQDMDHENMFWYRQDPGLGLRLIYFSYDVKMKEKGDIPEGYSVSREKKERFSLILESASTNQTSMYLCASSFRAPRYNEQFFGPGTRLTVL.

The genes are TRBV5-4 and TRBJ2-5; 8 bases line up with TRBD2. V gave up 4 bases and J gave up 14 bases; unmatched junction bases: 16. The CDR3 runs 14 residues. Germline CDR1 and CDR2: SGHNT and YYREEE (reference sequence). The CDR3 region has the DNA TGTGCCAGCAGCGGATCTAATCGGGAGGGTAGGCTTTACTTC. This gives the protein CASSGSNREGRLYF.

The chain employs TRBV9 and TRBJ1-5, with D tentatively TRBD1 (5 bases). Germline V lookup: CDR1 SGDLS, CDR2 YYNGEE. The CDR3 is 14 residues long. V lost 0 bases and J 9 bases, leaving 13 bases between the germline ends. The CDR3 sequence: CASSVEGVTGPQHF. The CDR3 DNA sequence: TGTGCCAGCAGCGTAGAGGGCGTTACAGGGCCCCAGCATTTT.

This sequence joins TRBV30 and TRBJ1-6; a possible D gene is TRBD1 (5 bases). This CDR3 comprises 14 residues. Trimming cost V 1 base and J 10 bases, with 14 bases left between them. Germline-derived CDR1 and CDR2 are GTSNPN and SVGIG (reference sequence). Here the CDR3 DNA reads TGTGCCTGGAGTGGGGGAAGGGGAGGGTCACCCCTCCACTTT. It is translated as CAWSGGRGGSPLHF.